This T cell receptor (beta chain) was identified during a study of Graves' ophthalmopathy and Graves' hyperthyroidism. Study findings and constraints: Blood shared most expanded thyroid clonotypes above 0.001 frequency.

There are 15 residues in the CDR3. The V gene's germline CDR1 is ENHRY and CDR2 SYGVKD. With 4 bases clipped from V and 3 bases from J, the junction kept 2 bases outside the gene matches. This clonotype has at least ten counts. Its antigen is still unknown. From RNA, the CDR3 regions of TCR beta chains were amplified and sequenced. HTBI-primed RT-PCR formed the first round, and a multiplex PCR formed the second. From the multiplex PCR reads, TCRdb called clonotypes with MiXCR, one entry per CDR3 protein. Here the sample spans roughly 380,000 distinct CDR3 sequences, over 15% being singletons. This TCR derives from a woman younger than 35 with stable Graves' hyperthyroidism. V and J are TRBV10-3 and TRBJ2-5; 13 bases are a match to TRBD2. The sequencing input was peripheral blood. Here the CDR3 reads CAISGGTSGEETQYF. In DNA form, the CDR3 reads TGTGCCATCAGTGGGGGGACTAGCGGGGAAGAGACCCAGTACTTC.